This T cell receptor (beta chain) was captured by sequencing in a study of blood T cells in healthy people across ages. Per sample, at least 5 micrograms of total RNA were extracted. Through a sample-barcoded 5' primer and a J-beta primer mix, a second PCR was run for roughly 7 to 11 cycles. TCRdb used MiXCR to reprocess the 5' RACE reads, holding one entry per CDR3 protein. The table includes under 1,000,000 distinct CDR3 sequences, around 36% detected once. About this clonotype itself: Its antigen is unidentified.

Whole-study results and caveats: Naive T cell percentage strongly correlated with TCR beta diversity. Age brought a roughly linear fall in TCR beta diversity measured per million T cells.

This CDR3 region has 15 residues. Per germline, CDR1 DFQATT and CDR2 SNEGSKA (reference sequence). V lost 3 bases to trimming and J lost 9 bases, with 21 bases between them. This chain joins TRBV20-1 and TRBJ1-5, with D possibly TRBD1 on 5 matching bases. The origin of this receptor is a man between 18 and 35 years old in good health. Source material: blood. The CDR3 region has the DNA TGCAGTGCTAGGGCAGTCAGGGACGGCCCATCGCCCCAGCATTTT. Translated, it gives CSARAVRDGPSPQHF.